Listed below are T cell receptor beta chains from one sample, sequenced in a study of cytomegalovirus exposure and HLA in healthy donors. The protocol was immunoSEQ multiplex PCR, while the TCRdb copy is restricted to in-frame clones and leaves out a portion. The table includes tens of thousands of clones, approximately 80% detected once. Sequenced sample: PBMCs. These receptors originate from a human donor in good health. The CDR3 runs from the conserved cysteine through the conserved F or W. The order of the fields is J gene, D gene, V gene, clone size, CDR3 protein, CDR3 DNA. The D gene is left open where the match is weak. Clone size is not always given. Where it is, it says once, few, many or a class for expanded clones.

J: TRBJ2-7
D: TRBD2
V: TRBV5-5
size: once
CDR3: CASSPAGTSGPYEQYF
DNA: TGTGCCAGCAGCCCGGCAGGGACTAGCGGTCCCTACGAGCAGTACTTC

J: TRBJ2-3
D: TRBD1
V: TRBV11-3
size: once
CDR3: CASSPRTGRTDTQYF
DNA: TGTGCCAGCAGCCCCCGGACAGGAAGAACAGATACGCAGTATTTT

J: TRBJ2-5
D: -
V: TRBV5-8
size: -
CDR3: CASSLAGTFEETQYF
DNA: TGTGCCAGCAGCTTGGCAGGGACATTCGAAGAGACCCAGTACTTC

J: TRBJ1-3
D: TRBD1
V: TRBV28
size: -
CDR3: CASSLIGQGTGNTIYF
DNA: TGTGCCAGCAGTTTAATTGGACAGGGTACCGGAAACACCATATATTTT

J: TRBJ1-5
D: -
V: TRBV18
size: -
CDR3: CASSPGGDNQPQHF
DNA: TGTGCCAGCTCACCGGGAGGCGACAATCAGCCCCAGCATTTT

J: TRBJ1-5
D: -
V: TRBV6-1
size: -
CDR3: CASSGSTSNQPQHF
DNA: TGTGCCAGCAGTGGGAGTACAAGCAATCAGCCCCAGCATTTT

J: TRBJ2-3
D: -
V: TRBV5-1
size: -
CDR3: CASTKGGAWDTQYF
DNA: TGCGCCAGTACAAAGGGCGGGGCGTGGGATACGCAGTATTTT

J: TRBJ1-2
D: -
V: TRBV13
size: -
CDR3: CASSTIASTANYGYTF
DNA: TGTGCCAGCAGTACAATTGCCTCGACAGCTAACTATGGCTACACCTTC

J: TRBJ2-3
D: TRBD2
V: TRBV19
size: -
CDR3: CASSARRTSGDTDTQYF
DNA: TGTGCCAGTAGTGCCCGCCGGACTAGCGGGGACACAGATACGCAGTATTTT

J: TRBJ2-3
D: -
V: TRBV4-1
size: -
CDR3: CASSQGRGTDTQYF
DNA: TGCGCCAGCAGCCAAGGAAGGGGGACAGATACGCAGTATTTT

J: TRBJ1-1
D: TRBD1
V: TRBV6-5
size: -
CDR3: CASSLGDRGLAFF
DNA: TGTGCCAGCAGTCTAGGGGACAGGGGGTTAGCTTTCTTT

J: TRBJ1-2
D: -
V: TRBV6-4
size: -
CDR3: CARSTGHGF
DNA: TGTGCCAGATCTACGGGACACGGCTTC

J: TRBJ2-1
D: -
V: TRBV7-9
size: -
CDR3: CSSSPGGPGNEQFF
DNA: TGTTCCAGCAGCCCCGGGGGGCCGGGCAATGAGCAGTTCTTC

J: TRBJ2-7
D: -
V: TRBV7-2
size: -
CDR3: CASSHIGQYEQYF
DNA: TGTGCCAGCAGCCACATCGGACAGTACGAGCAGTACTTC

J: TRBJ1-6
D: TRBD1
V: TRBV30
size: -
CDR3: CAWTRQDRDSPLHF
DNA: TGTGCCTGGACCCGTCAGGACAGGGATTCACCCCTCCACTTT

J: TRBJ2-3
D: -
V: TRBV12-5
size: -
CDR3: CASGLLFDGGLHTDTQYF
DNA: TGTGCTAGTGGTTTGCTTTTCGATGGGGGCTTACACACAGATACGCAGTATTTT

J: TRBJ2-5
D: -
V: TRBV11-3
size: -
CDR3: CASSLINGETQYF
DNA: TGTGCCAGCAGCTTAATTAACGGAGAGACCCAGTACTTC

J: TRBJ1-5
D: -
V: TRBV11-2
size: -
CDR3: CASSPHPRGNQPQHF
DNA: TGTGCCAGCAGCCCCCACCCTCGGGGAAATCAGCCCCAGCATTTT

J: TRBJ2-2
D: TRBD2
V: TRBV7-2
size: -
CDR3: CASSLIIRGGHTGELFF
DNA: TGTGCCAGCAGCTTAATTATACGGGGGGGCCACACCGGGGAGCTGTTTTTT

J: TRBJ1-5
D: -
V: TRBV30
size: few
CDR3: CAWRKQGLGNQPQHF
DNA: TGTGCCTGGAGAAAACAGGGTTTGGGCAATCAGCCCCAGCATTTT

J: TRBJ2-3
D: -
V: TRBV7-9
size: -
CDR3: CASSLVISTDTQYF
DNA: TGTGCCAGCAGCTTAGTTATTTCTACAGATACGCAGTATTTT

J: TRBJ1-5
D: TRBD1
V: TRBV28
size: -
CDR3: CASWKDRGNQPQHF
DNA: TGTGCCAGCTGGAAAGACAGGGGTAATCAGCCCCAGCATTTT

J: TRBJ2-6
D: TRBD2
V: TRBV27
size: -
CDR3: CASTRFGLAGGMAGANVLTF
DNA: TGTGCCAGCACCCGATTCGGGCTAGCGGGGGGAATGGCTGGGGCCAACGTCCTGACTTTC

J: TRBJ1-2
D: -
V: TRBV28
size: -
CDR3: CASSLFQGGGYTF
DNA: TGTGCCAGCAGTTTATTTCAGGGTGGTGGCTACACCTTC

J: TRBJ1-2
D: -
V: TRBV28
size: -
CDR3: CASRHLNYGYTF
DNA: TGTGCCAGCAGGCACTTAAACTATGGCTACACCTTC

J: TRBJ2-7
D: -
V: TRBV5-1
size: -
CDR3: CASSSEDSAASYEQYF
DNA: TGCGCCAGCAGCTCCGAGGACAGCGCGGCATCCTACGAGCAGTACTTC

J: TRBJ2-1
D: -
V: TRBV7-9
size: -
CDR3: CASSLRWGGFRNNEQFF
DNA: TGTGCCAGCAGCTTGCGTTGGGGCGGATTCAGAAACAATGAGCAGTTCTTC

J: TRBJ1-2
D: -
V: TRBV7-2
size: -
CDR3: CASSLGQSYGYTF
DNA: TGTGCCAGCAGCTTAGGACAGAGCTATGGCTACACCTTC

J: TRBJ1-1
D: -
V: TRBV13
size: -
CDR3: CASSQGYTEAFF
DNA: TGTGCCAGCAGCCAGGGATACACTGAAGCTTTCTTT

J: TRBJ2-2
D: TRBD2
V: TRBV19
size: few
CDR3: CASSMALAGGPGGELFF
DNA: TGTGCCAGTAGTATGGCTCTAGCGGGGGGGCCTGGCGGGGAGCTGTTTTTT

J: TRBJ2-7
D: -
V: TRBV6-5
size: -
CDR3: CASSEDTGYREQYF
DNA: TGTGCCAGCAGCGAGGATACAGGGTACCGGGAGCAGTACTTC

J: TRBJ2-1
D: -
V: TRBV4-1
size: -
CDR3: CASSRTASRNNEQFF
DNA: TGCGCCAGCAGCCGGACGGCTAGCCGAAACAATGAGCAGTTCTTC

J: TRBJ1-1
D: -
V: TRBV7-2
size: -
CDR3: CASSLQANTEAFF
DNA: TGTGCCAGCAGTTTACAGGCGAACACTGAAGCTTTCTTT

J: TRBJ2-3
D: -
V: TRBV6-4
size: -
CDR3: CASSATGESDTQYF
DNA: TGTGCCAGCAGTGCGACGGGAGAGTCAGATACGCAGTATTTT

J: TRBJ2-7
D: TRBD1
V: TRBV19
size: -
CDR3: CASSTPGQGFEQYF
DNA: TGTGCCAGTAGTACACCGGGACAGGGCTTTGAGCAGTACTTC

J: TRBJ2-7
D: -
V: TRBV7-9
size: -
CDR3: CASSLGVYEQYF
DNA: TGTGCCAGCAGTCTAGGGGTCTACGAGCAGTACTTC

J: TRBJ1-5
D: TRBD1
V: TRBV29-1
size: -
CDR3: CSVASDRVNQPQHF
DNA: TGCAGCGTTGCTTCGGACAGGGTTAATCAGCCCCAGCATTTT

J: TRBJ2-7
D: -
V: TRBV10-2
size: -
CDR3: CASSEIGRRRAYEQYF
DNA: TGCGCCAGCAGTGAGATCGGCCGCAGGCGGGCCTACGAGCAGTACTTC

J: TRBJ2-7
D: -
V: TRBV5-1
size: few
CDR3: CASSLDGGGNEQYF
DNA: TGCGCCAGCAGCTTGGACGGGGGTGGAAACGAGCAGTACTTC

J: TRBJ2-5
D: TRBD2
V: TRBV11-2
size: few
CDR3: CASSHGLAGGSETQYF
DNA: TGTGCCAGCAGCCACGGACTAGCGGGAGGATCGGAGACCCAGTACTTC

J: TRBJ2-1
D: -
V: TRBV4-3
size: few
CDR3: CASSHTVVTENEQFF
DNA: TGCGCCAGCAGCCATACGGTCGTCACCGAGAATGAGCAGTTCTTC

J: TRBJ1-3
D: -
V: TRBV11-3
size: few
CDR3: CASSMGRGNTIYF
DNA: TGTGCCAGCAGCATGGGGAGAGGAAACACCATATATTTT

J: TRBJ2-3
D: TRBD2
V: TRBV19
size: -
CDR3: CASTSSGRSDTQYF
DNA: TGTGCCAGTACCTCTAGCGGGAGATCAGATACGCAGTATTTT

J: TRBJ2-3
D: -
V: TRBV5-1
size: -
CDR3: CASNSGIGGTDTQYF
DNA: TGCGCCAGCAATTCGGGGATTGGGGGCACAGATACGCAGTATTTT

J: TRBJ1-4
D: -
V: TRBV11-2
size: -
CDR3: CASSLESVLEKLFF
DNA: TGTGCCAGCAGCTTAGAGTCGGTCCTTGAAAAACTGTTTTTT

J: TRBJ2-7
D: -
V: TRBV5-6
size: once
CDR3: CASSLSGIEQYF
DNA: TGTGCCAGCAGCTTATCAGGGATCGAGCAGTACTTC

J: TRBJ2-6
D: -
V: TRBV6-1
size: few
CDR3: CASTRDSSGANVLTF
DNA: TGTGCCAGCACTCGTGACAGCTCTGGGGCCAACGTCCTGACTTTC

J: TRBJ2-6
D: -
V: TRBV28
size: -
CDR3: CASSLAVGGANVLTF
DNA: TGTGCCAGCAGTTTAGCCGTCGGTGGGGCCAACGTCCTGACTTTC

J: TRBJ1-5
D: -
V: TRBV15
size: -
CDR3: CATSRVSGQPQHF
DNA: TGTGCCACCAGCAGAGTGTCCGGTCAGCCCCAGCATTTT

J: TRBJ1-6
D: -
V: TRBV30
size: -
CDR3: CAWTLTVRNSPLHF
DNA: TGTGCCTGGACTTTGACAGTTCGGAATTCACCCCTCCACTTT

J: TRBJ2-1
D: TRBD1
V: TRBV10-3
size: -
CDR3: CAISESRGDRGSYNEQFF
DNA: TGTGCCATCAGTGAGTCGAGAGGGGACAGGGGCTCCTACAATGAGCAGTTCTTC

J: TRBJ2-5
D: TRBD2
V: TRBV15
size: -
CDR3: CATSRDERGIQETQYF
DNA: TGTGCCACCAGCAGAGATGAGCGGGGGATTCAAGAGACCCAGTACTTC

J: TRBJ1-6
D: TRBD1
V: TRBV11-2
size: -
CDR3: CATKPGTEHSPLHF
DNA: TGTGCAACCAAACCCGGGACAGAGCATTCACCCCTCCACTTT

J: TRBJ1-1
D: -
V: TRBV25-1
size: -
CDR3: CASSDPVTGNTEAFF
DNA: TGTGCCAGCAGTGATCCGGTGACGGGGAACACTGAAGCTTTCTTT

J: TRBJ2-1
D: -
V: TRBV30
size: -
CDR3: CAWRVVGAKQFF
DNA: TGTGCCTGGAGGGTAGTGGGGGCTAAGCAGTTCTTC

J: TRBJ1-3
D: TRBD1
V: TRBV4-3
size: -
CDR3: CASSQDWDRGGIYF
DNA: TGCGCCAGCAGCCAAGACTGGGACAGGGGTGGCATATATTTT

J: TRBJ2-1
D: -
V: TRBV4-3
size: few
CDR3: CASSQDPRSYNEQFF
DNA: TGCGCCAGCAGCCAAGATCCCCGCAGCTACAATGAGCAGTTCTTC

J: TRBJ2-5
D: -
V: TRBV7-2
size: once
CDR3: CASSLDTEQYF
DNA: TGTGCCAGCAGCTTAGATACAGAGCAGTACTTC

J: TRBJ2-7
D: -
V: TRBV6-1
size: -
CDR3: CASSRSTAYEQYF
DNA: TGTGCCAGCAGCCGATCAACAGCCTACGAGCAGTACTTC